Sequencing of this T cell receptor beta chain was carried out in a study of OX40 agonist ivuxolimab in advanced cancers. Whole-study findings and limits: Low normalized clonal expansion also occurred in some nonresponding patients. In general, CD8+ T cells held more expanded clones than CD4+ did, on average. The antigen specificity of the peripheral T cells (those that were expanded) was not determined.

This CDR3 is built from 16 residues. V trimming: 1 base; J trimming: 6 bases; junction bases outside the gene matches: 10. Germline V gene sequence: CDR1 SGDLS, CDR2 YYNGEE. Sequenced by immunoSEQ multiplex PCR; TCRdb stores in-frame clones only, minus some. The repertoire holds under 35,000 clones, with 80% to 95% as singletons. On this clone itself: What it recognizes is unknown.

This chain links TRBV9 with TRBJ2-1; 7 nucleotides agree with TRBD2. The specimen comprised CD4+ or CD8+ T cells sorted from blood, sampled in a trial of the OX40 agonist ivuxolimab. The clonotype originates from an adult with an advanced solid tumor such as melanoma, head and neck, liver or kidney cancer. In DNA form, the CDR3 reads TGTGCCAGCAGCGTAACCGGGACTATCCTACCCAATGAGCAGTTCTTC. This translates into CASSVTGTILPNEQFF.